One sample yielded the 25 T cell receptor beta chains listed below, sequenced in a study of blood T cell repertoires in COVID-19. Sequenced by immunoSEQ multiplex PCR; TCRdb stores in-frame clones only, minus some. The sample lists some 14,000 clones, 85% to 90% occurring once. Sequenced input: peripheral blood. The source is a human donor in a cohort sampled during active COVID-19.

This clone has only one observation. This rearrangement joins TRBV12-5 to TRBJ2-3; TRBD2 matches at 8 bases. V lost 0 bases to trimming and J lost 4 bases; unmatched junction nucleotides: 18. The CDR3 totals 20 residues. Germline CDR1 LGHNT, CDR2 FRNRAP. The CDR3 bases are TGTGCTAGTGGTTTGGTAGCCGGGAGGCCGGGGGGGTTACGGCCAGATACGCAGTATTTT. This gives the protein CASGLVAGRPGGLRPDTQYF. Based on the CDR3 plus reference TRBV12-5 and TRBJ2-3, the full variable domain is DARVTQTPRHKVTEMGQEVTMRCQPILGHNTVFWYRQTMMQGLELLAYFRNRAPLDDSGMPKDRFSAEMPDATLATLKIQPSEPRDSAVYFCASGLVAGRPGGLRPDTQYFGPGTRLTVL.

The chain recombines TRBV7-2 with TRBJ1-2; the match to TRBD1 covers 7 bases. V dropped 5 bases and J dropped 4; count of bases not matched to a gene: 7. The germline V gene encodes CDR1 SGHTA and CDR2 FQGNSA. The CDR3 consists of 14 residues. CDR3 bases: TGTGCCAGCAGCGCAGAACAGGGGAGCTATGGCTACACCTTC. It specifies CASSAEQGSYGYTF.

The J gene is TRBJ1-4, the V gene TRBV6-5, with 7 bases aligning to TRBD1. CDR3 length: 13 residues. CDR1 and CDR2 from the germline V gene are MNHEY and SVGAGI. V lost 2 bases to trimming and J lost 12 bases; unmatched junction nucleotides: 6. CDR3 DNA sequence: TGTGCCAGCAGTTACCAAACAGGGGTGGAACTGTTTTTT. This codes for CASSYQTGVELFF.

The CDR3 DNA is TGTGCCAGCAGCACAACGACAGGGGTAAATGAAAAACTGTTTTTT. Its translation is CASSTTTGVNEKLFF. The rearrangement links TRBV7-2 to TRBJ1-4, with 8 bases that match TRBD1. The germline gives CDR1 SGHTA, CDR2 FQGNSA. The CDR3 is 15 amino acids. The trim removed 5 bases at V and 5 bases at J, leaving 7 bases unmatched.

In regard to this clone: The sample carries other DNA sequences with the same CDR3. CDR3 DNA: TGCGCCAGCACCGACAGGGGGCTATGGTACTTC. It codes for CASTDRGLWYF. V gene TRBV4-1 combines with J gene TRBJ2-7; 10 bases line up with TRBD1. Per germline, CDR1 MGHRA and CDR2 YSYEKL. There are 11 residues in the CDR3. J gave up 12 bases and V 7 bases, and 6 bases lay outside the gene matches.

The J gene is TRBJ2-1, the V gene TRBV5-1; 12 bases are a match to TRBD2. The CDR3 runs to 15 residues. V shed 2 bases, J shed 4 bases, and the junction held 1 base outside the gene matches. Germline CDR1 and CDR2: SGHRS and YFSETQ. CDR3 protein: CASSFGTSGYNEQFF. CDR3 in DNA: TGCGCCAGCAGCTTTGGGACTAGCGGGTACAATGAGCAGTTCTTC.

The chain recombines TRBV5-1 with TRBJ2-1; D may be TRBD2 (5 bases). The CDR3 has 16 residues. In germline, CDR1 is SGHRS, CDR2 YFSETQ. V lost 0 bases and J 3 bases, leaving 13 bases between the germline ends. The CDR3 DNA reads TGCGCCAGCAGCTTGGAGTCGCCGGGGAACTACAATGAGCAGTTCTTC. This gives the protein CASSLESPGNYNEQFF.

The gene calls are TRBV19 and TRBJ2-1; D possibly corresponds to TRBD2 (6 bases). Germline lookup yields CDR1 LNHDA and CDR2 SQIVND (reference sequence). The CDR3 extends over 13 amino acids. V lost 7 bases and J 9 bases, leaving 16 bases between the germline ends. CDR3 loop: CASNSHGGSEQFF. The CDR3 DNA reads TGTGCCAGTAACTCACACGGGGGATCTGAGCAGTTCTTC.

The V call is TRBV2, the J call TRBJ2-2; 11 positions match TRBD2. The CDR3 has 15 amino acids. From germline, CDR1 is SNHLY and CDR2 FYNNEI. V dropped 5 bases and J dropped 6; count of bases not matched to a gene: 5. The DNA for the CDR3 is TGTGCCAGCAGTCGTAGCGGGAGGGCCCCCGGGGAGCTGTTTTTT. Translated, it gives CASSRSGRAPGELFF.

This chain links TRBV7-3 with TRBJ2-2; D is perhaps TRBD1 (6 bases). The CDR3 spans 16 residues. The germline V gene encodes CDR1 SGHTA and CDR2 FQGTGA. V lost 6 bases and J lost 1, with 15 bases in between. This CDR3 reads CASSRLGQMNTGELFF. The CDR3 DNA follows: TGTGCCAGCAGTCGCTTGGGACAAATGAACACCGGGGAGCTGTTTTTT. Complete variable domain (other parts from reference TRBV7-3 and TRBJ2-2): GAGVSQTPSNKVTEKGKYVELRCDPISGHTALYWYRQSLGQGPEFLIYFQGTGAADDSGLPNDRFFAVRPEGSVSTLKIQRTERGDSAVYLCASSRLGQMNTGELFFGEGSRLTVL.

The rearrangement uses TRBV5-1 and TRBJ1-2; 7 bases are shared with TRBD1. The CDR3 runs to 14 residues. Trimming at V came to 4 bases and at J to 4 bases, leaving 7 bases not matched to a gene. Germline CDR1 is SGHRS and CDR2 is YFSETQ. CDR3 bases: TGCGCCAGCAGCAAAGGACAGGCCGGCTATGGCTACACCTTC. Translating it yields CASSKGQAGYGYTF.

The CDR3 coding sequence is TGCGCCAGCAGCTTGGGGCAGTTCACAGATACGCAGTATTTT. As protein: CASSLGQFTDTQYF. The V and J genes are TRBV5-1 and TRBJ2-3; no definite D call. Germline values: CDR1 SGHRS, CDR2 YFSETQ. The CDR3 covers 14 residues. Trimming cost V 0 bases and J 2 bases, with 7 bases left between them.

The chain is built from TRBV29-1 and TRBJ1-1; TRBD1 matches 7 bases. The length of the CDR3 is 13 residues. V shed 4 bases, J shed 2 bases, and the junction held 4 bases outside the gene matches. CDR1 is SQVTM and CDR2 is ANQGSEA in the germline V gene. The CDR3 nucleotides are TGCAGCGTTGCCGGGACAGTAAACACTGAAGCTTTCTTT. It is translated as CSVAGTVNTEAFF.

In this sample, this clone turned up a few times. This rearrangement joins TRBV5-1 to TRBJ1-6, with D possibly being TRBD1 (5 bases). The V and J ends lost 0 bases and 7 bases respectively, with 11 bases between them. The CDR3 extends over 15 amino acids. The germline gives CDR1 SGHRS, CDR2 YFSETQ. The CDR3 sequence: CASSLAGGRNSPLHF. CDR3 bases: TGCGCCAGCAGCTTGGCCGGGGGGAGGAATTCACCCCTCCACTTT.

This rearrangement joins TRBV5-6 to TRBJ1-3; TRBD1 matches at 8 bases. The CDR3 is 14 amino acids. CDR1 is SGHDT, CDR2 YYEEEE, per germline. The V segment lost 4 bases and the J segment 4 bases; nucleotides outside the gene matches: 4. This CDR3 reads CASSRTGYGNTIYF. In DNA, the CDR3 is TGTGCCAGCAGCCGGACAGGGTACGGAAACACCATATATTTT.

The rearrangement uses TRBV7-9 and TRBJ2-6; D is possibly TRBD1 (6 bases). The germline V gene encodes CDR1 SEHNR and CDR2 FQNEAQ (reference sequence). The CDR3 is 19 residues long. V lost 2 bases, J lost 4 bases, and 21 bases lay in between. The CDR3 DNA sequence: TGTGCCAGCAGCTTATGGGCCAGGGGTGGCGGTGTGGGGGCCAACGTCCTGACTTTC. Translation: CASSLWARGGGVGANVLTF.

The CDR3 region is CASSLSNSGRGEFF. DNA of the CDR3: TGTGCCAGCAGCTTAAGTAATAGCGGGAGGGGGGAGTTCTTC. The gene calls are TRBV7-9 and TRBJ2-1, with TRBD2 identical over 11 bases. The V segment lost 2 bases and the J segment 14 bases; nucleotides outside the gene matches: 8. Germline CDR1 reads SEHNR; CDR2 reads FQNEAQ (reference sequence). The CDR3 is 14 amino acids.

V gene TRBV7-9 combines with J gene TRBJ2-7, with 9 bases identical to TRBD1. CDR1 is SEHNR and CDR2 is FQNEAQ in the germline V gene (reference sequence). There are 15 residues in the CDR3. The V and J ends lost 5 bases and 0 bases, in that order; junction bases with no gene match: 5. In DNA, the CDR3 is TGTGCCAGCAGCGTTGGGACAGGGACCTCCTACGAGCAGTACTTC. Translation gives CASSVGTGTSYEQYF.

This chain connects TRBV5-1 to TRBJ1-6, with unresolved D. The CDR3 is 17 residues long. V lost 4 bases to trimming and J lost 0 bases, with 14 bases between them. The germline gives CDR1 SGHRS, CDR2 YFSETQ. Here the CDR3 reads CASSPLPGTSYNSPLHF. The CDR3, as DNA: TGCGCCAGCAGCCCCCTCCCAGGCACCTCCTATAATTCACCCCTCCACTTT.

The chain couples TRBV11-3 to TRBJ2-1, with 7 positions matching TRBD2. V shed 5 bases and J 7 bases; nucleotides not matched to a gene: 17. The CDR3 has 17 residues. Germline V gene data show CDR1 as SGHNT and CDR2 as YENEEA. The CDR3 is CASSPRGSRASGNEQFF. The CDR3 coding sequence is TGTGCCAGCAGCCCGCGGGGGAGCCGCGCATCAGGGAATGAGCAGTTCTTC. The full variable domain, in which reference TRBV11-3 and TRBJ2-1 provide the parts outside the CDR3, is EAGVVQSPRYKIIEKKQPVAFWCNPISGHNTLYWYLQNLGQGPELLIRYENEEAVDDSQLPKDRFSAERLKGVDSTLKIQPAELGDSAVYLCASSPRGSRASGNEQFFGPGTRLTVL.

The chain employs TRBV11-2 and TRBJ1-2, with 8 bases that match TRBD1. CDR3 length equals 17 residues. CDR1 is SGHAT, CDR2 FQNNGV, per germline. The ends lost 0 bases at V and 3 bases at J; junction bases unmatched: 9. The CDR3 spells CASSLDRGQARYYGYTF. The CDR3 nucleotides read TGTGCCAGCAGCTTAGACCGGGGACAGGCCAGGTACTATGGCTACACCTTC. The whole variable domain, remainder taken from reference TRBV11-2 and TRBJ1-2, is EAGVAQSPRYKIIEKRQSVAFWCNPISGHATLYWYQQILGQGPKLLIQFQNNGVVDDSQLPKDRFSAERLKGVDSTLKIQPAKLEDSAVYLCASSLDRGQARYYGYTFGSGTRLTVV.

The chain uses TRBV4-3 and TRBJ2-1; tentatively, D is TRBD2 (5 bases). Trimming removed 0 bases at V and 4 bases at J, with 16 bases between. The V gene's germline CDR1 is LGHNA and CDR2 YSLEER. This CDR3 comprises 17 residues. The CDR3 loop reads CASSQDTQAAIYNEQFF. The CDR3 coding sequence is TGCGCCAGCAGCCAAGACACCCAAGCGGCTATTTACAATGAGCAGTTCTTC.

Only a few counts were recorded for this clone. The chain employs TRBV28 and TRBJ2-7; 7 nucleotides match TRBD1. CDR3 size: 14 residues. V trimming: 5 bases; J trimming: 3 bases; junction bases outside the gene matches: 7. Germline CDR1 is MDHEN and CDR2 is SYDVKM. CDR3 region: CASSRGDRSYEQYF. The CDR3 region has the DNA TGTGCCAGCAGTCGAGGGGACAGAAGCTACGAGCAGTACTTC.

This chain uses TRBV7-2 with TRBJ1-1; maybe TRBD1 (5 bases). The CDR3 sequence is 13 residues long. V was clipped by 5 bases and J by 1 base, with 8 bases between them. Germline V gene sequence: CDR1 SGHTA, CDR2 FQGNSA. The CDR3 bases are TGTGCCAGCAGCCTAGGACAGAACACTGAAGCTTTCTTT. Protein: CASSLGQNTEAFF. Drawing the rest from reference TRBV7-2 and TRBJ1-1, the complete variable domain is GAGVSQSPSNKVTEKGKDVELRCDPISGHTALYWYRQSLGQGLEFLIYFQGNSAPDKSGLPSDRFSAERTGGSVSTLTIQRTQQEDSAVYLCASSLGQNTEAFFGQGTRLTVV.

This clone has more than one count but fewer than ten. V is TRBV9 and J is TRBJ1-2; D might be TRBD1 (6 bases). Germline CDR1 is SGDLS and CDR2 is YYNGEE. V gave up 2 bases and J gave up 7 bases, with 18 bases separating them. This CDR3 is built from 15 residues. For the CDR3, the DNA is TGTGCCAGCAGCGTGGCACAGGGTACGCTCGGTGGCTACACCTTC. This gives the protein CASSVAQGTLGGYTF.